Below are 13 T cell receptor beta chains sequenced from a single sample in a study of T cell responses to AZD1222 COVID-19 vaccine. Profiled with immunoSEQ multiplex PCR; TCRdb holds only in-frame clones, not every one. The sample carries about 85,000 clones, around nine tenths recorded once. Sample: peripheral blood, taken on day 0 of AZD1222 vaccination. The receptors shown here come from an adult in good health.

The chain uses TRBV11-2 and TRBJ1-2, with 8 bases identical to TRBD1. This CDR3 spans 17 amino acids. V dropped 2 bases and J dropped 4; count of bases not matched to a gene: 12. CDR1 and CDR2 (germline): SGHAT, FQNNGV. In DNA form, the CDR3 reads TGTGCCAGCAGCTTATCCGGGACAGGATCTTCTCCCTATGGCTACACCTTC. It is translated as CASSLSGTGSSPYGYTF.

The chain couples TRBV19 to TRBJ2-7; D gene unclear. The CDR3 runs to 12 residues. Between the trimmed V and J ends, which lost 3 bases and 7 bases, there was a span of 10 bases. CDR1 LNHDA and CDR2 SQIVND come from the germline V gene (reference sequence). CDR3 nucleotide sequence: TGTGCCAGTAGTATTCGGGCAGGAGAGCAGTACTTC. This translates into CASSIRAGEQYF. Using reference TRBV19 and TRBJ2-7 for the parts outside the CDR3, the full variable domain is DGGITQSPKYLFRKEGQNVTLSCEQNLNHDAMYWYRQDPGQGLRLIYYSQIVNDFQKGDIAEGYSVSREKKESFPLTVTSAQKNPTAFYLCASSIRAGEQYFGPGTRLTVT.

CDR3 sequence reads: CASRYARNTEAFF. In DNA form, the CDR3 reads TGTGCCAGCAGGTATGCTAGGAACACTGAAGCTTTCTTT. The chain carries TRBV6-5 and TRBJ1-1, with no clear D. V lost 6 bases, J lost 1 base, and 9 bases lay in between. Looked up from germline, CDR1 is MNHEY and CDR2 is SVGAGI. This CDR3 is 13 amino acids long.

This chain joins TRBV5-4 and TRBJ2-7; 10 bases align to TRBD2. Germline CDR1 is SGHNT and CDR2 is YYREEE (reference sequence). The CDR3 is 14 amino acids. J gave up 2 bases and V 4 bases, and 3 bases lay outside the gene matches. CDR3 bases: TGTGCCAGCAGCGCTAGCGGGAGACCCTACGAGCAGTACTTC. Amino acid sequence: CASSASGRPYEQYF.

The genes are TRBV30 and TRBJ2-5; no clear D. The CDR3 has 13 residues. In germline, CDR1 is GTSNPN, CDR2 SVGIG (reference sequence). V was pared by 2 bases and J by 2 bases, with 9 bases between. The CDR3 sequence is CAWSRVIQETQYF. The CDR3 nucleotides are TGTGCCTGGAGTCGGGTGATTCAAGAGACCCAGTACTTC.

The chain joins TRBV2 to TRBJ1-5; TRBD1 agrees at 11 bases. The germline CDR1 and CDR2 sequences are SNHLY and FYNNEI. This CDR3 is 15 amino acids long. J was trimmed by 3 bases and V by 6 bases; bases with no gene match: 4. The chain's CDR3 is CASSLGQGDNQPQHF. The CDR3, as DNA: TGTGCCAGCAGCCTGGGACAGGGGGACAATCAGCCCCAGCATTTT.

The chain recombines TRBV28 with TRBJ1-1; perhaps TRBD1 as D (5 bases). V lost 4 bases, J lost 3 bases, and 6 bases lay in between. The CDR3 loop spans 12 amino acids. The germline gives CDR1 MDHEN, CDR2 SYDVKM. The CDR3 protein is CASSSGHTEAFF. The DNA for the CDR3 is TGTGCCAGCAGTTCGGGGCACACTGAAGCTTTCTTT. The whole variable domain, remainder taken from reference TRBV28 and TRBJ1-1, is DVKVTQSSRYLVKRTGEKVFLECVQDMDHENMFWYRQDPGLGLRLIYFSYDVKMKEKGDIPEGYSVSREKKERFSLILESASTNQTSMYLCASSSGHTEAFFGQGTRLTVV.

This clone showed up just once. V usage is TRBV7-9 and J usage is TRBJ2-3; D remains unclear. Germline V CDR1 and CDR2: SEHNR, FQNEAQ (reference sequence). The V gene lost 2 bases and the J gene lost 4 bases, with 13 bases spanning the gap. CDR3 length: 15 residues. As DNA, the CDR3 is TGTGCCAGCAGCTTATGGCGAGGCAGAGCAGATACGCAGTATTTT. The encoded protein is CASSLWRGRADTQYF.

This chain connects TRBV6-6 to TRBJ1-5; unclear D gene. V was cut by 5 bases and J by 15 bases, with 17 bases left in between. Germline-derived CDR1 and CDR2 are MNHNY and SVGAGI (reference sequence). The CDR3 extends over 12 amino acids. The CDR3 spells CASSITPNVVHF. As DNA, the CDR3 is TGTGCCAGCAGTATCACCCCGAATGTAGTGCATTTT.

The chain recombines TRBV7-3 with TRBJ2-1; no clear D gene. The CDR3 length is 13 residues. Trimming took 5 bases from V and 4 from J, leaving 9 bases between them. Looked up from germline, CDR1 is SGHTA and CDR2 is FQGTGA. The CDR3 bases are TGTGCCAGCAGCGCACAGAGATACAATGAGCAGTTCTTC. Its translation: CASSAQRYNEQFF. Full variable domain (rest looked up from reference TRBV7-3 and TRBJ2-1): GAGVSQTPSNKVTEKGKYVELRCDPISGHTALYWYRQSLGQGPEFLIYFQGTGAADDSGLPNDRFFAVRPEGSVSTLKIQRTERGDSAVYLCASSAQRYNEQFFGPGTRLTVL.

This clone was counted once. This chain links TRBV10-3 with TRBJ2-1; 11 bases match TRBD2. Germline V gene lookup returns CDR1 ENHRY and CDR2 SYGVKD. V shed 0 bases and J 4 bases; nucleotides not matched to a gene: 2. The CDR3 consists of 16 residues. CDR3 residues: CAISESGTSGYNEQFF. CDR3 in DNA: TGTGCCATCAGTGAGTCCGGGACTAGCGGATACAATGAGCAGTTCTTC.

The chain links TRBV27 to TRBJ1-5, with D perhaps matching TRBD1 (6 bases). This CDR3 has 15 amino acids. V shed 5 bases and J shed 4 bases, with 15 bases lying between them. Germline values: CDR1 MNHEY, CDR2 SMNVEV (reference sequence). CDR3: CASSVLTGPNQPQHF. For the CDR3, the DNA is TGTGCCAGCAGTGTCCTCACAGGGCCTAATCAGCCCCAGCATTTT.

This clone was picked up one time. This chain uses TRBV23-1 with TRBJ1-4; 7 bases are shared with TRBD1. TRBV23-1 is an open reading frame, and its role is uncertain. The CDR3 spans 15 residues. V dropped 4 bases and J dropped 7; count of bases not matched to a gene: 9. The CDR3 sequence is CASSRQGPPREKLFF. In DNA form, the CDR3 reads TGCGCCAGCAGTCGACAGGGACCGCCGCGTGAAAAACTGTTTTTT.